This T cell receptor beta chain was found in a study of cytomegalovirus exposure and HLA in healthy donors. General study findings and limits: Earlier analysis looked at TCR beta V segments, and most were productive about 87% or about 30% of the time.

The CDR3 is 15 residues long. The junction had 5 bases not matched to a gene; V was cut back by 2 bases and J by 6 bases. Germline CDR1 and CDR2: PRHDT and FYEKMQ (reference sequence). Comment on this clone: Its target is unknown.

PCR amplification relied on 60 Vbeta primers (plus 13 Jbeta primers). Authors' methods: A later analysis tallied 80 million to 100 million unique TCR beta chains, 8.5 million to 11 million of them shared. The table came from immunoSEQ multiplex PCR; TCRdb's copy has only in-frame clones and leaves some out. Clonal size and the V and J genes are those of that table, whereas D and trimming came from the DNA. Its clone listing holds 90,000 to 130,000 clones. The genes are TRBV13 and TRBJ2-2, with TRBD2 matching 8 bases. The sample was PBMCs. The TCR originated in a man in his forties in good health and CMV-seropositive. The chain's CDR3 is CASSLTGGPSGELFF. The CDR3 coding sequence is TGTGCCAGCAGCTTAACGGGAGGGCCGTCCGGGGAGCTGTTTTTT.